This T cell receptor beta chain is from a study of T cell responses to AZD1222 COVID-19 vaccine. The method was immunoSEQ multiplex PCR; TCRdb's version includes in-frame clones alone and lacks a portion of them. Altogether under 200,000 clones are present, 90% to 95% being singletons, with the ten largest covering approximately 0.64%. The V gene's germline CDR1 is KGHSH and CDR2 LQKENI. J lost 0 bases, V lost 3 bases, and 29 bases had no gene match. This CDR3 has 24 residues. About this clone itself: No antigen is known for it.

Whole-study results and caveats: Spike-wide coverage was observed for vaccine-associated CD4 TCRs, with dominant responses at 160-218 and 743-854.

The J gene is TRBJ2-4, the V gene TRBV18; 7 bases align to TRBD1. This specimen was peripheral blood, taken on day 0 of AZD1222 vaccination. The clonotype was recovered from an adult in good health. The CDR3 sequence is CASSPGPGEEGRTGVRLAKNIQYF. CDR3 coding DNA: TGTGCCAGCTCACCCGGCCCTGGAGAAGAAGGGAGAACAGGGGTGCGACTAGCCAAAAACATTCAGTACTTC. Looking up the rest from reference TRBV18 and TRBJ2-4 gives the full variable domain: NAGVMQNPRHLVRRRGQEARLRCSPMKGHSHVYWYRQLPEEGLKFMVYLQKENIIDESGMPKERFSAEFPKEGPSILRIQQVVRGDSAAYFCASSPGPGEEGRTGVRLAKNIQYFGAGTRLSVL.